A single TCR beta chain is shown here with its context. The data were obtained in a study of blood T cell repertoires in COVID-19. Overall study context: COVID-19 samples from acute and convalescent phases originated in the United States, Italy and Spain.

Germline CDR1 and CDR2: SGHTA and FQGNSA. V was pared by 4 bases and J by 5 bases, with 7 bases of the junction left unmatched. The CDR3 is 14 amino acids. In the authors' methods: Reference gene primer amplification yielded estimated nucleated cell counts. Assay: immunoSEQ multiplex PCR; the TCRdb copy retains only in-frame clones and omits some. That table supplies the V and J calls and clone size; D and trimming were determined from the DNA. The sample lists about 110,000 clones, roughly 82% occurring once. The V call is TRBV7-2, the J call TRBJ1-2, with 7 bases lining up with TRBD1. This receptor was taken from a woman aged 55-69 years with acute or convalescent COVID-19. What was sequenced was peripheral blood. The CDR3 coding sequence is TGTGCCAGCAGCTCAGGGGGGACGGCGTATGGCTACACCTTC. It codes for CASSSGGTAYGYTF. Full variable domain (remainder filled in from reference TRBV7-2 and TRBJ1-2): GAGVSQSPSNKVTEKGKDVELRCDPISGHTALYWYRQSLGQGLEFLIYFQGNSAPDKSGLPSDRFSAERTGGSVSTLTIQRTQQEDSAVYLCASSSGGTAYGYTFGSGTRLTVV.